One and the same sample provided the 21 T cell receptor beta chains below, sequenced in a study of CD8 T cells in Susac syndrome. RNA totalling about 0.45 to 1 ug underwent reverse transcription with random hexamers. TCRdb re-called the immunoSEQ multiplex PCR reads through MiXCR, storing one row per CDR3 protein. The sample includes 150,000 to 200,000 distinct CDR3 sequences, approximately 94% of them seen just once. Sequenced sample: CD4+ T cells from PBMCs. These receptors were obtained from a human donor with multiple sclerosis.

CDR3 residues: CASSPTGTSVIAKNIQYF. CDR3 nucleotide sequence: TGTGCCAGCAGTCCAACCGGGACTAGCGTAATAGCCAAAAACATTCAGTACTTC. This chain joins TRBV28 and TRBJ2-4, with TRBD2 identical over 10 bases. The ends lost 5 bases at V and 0 bases at J; junction bases unmatched: 10. CDR1 is MDHEN, CDR2 SYDVKM, per germline. CDR3 length: 18 amino acids.

V and J are TRBV12-3 or TRBV12-4 and TRBJ1-5; 10 bases line up with TRBD1. With V trimmed by 6 bases and J by 7 bases, 9 bases remained unmatched. The CDR3 is 15 amino acids. The CDR3 sequence is CASRKTGTGVQPQHF. Written as DNA, the CDR3 is TGTGCCAGCAGAAAGACCGGGACAGGGGTGCAGCCCCAGCATTTT.

The chain recombines TRBV10-3 with TRBJ1-1, with D maybe TRBD1 (5 bases). This CDR3 is built from 16 residues. Germline V CDR1 and CDR2: ENHRY, SYGVKD. V was clipped by 4 bases and J by 0 bases, with 15 bases between them. The CDR3, as DNA: TGTGCCATCAGTGCTAGCCAGGGCGCGATGAACACTGAAGCTTTCTTT. Translation gives CAISASQGAMNTEAFF.

The chain uses TRBV2 and TRBJ1-6; 8 positions agree with TRBD1. J gave up 5 bases and V 4 bases, and 1 base lay outside the gene matches. The germline gives CDR1 SNHLY, CDR2 FYNNEI. This CDR3 has 14 amino acids. CDR3 loop: CASSVQGDNSPLHF. CDR3 coding DNA: TGTGCCAGCAGTGTACAGGGGGATAATTCACCCCTCCACTTT.

The chain employs TRBV30 and TRBJ1-2, with D perhaps TRBD1 (5 bases). CDR1 and CDR2 (germline): GTSNPN, SVGIG (reference sequence). CDR3 size: 13 residues. Trimming stripped 7 bases from V and 6 bases from J, with 18 bases between. This CDR3 reads CALGDDSYNGYTF. CDR3 bases: TGTGCCTTGGGGGATGACAGTTACAATGGCTACACCTTC.

The gene calls are TRBV19 and TRBJ1-1, with 7 bases lining up with TRBD1. Trimming cost V 5 bases and J 3 bases; bases outside gene matches: 9. There are 15 residues in the CDR3. Germline assignment: CDR1 LNHDA and CDR2 SQIVND (reference sequence). The CDR3 DNA follows: TGTGCCAGTAGTCGCCTACAGGGGACGGACACTGAAGCTTTCTTT. Translating it yields CASSRLQGTDTEAFF.

This chain links TRBV20-1 with TRBJ1-4, with D possibly being TRBD1 (5 bases). With 8 bases removed from V and 5 bases from J, the gap between germline ends came to 18 bases. The germline V gene encodes CDR1 DFQATT and CDR2 SNEGSKA (reference sequence). This CDR3 is 14 amino acids long. The CDR3, as DNA: TGCAGTACCCAATGGGGCCTGGCAAATGAAAAACTGTTTTTT. Translation: CSTQWGLANEKLFF.

The chain employs TRBV12-5 and TRBJ2-5; 9 nucleotides line up with TRBD1. The CDR3 is made up of 19 amino acids. V gave up 6 bases and J gave up 2 bases; unmatched junction bases: 19. Germline values: CDR1 LGHNT, CDR2 FRNRAP. CDR3 protein: CASGRRDRVTGSVQETQYF. The CDR3 DNA sequence: TGTGCTAGTGGCCGCCGGGACAGGGTTACGGGTAGTGTTCAAGAGACCCAGTACTTC.

The rearrangement joins TRBV11-2 to TRBJ1-2, with D maybe TRBD1 (5 bases). Germline loops: CDR1 SGHAT, CDR2 FQNNGV. The CDR3 spans 14 residues. V was trimmed by 5 bases and J by 2 bases, leaving 12 bases between them. The CDR3 sequence: CASSPSRGNYGYTF. The CDR3 coding sequence is TGTGCCAGCAGCCCGTCAAGGGGCAACTATGGCTACACCTTC.

V usage is TRBV7-2 and J usage is TRBJ1-5, with D perhaps matching TRBD1 (6 bases). V lost 2 bases, J lost 4 bases, and 9 bases lay in between. CDR1 is SGHTA and CDR2 is FQGNSA in the germline V gene. The CDR3 runs 14 residues. Written as DNA, the CDR3 is TGTGCCAGCAGCTTAAACCAGGGGAATCAGCCCCAGCATTTT. It yields the protein CASSLNQGNQPQHF.

The sample holds one count of this clonotype. The V call is TRBV12-3 or TRBV12-4, the J call TRBJ1-3; D gene unclear. V gave up 3 bases and J gave up 0 bases, with 3 bases separating them. The CDR3 has 13 residues. The CDR3 loop is CASSFGSGNTIYF. The CDR3 nucleotides read TGTGCCAGCAGTTTCGGCTCTGGAAACACCATATATTTT.

The gene calls are TRBV27 and TRBJ2-2, with D possibly TRBD2 on 5 matching bases. The V and J ends lost 5 bases and 6 bases respectively, with 13 bases between them. The germline V gene has CDR1 MNHEY and CDR2 SMNVEV (reference sequence). The CDR3 totals 14 residues. The CDR3 sequence: CASSVRTPPGELFF. The DNA of the CDR3 is TGTGCCAGCAGTGTGAGGACTCCCCCCGGGGAGCTGTTTTTT.

The J gene is TRBJ2-3, the V gene TRBV12-3 or TRBV12-4; D unresolved. The CDR3 loop spans 12 amino acids. Trimming cost V 3 bases and J 5 bases, with 6 bases left between them. The chain's CDR3 is CASSFDGDTQYF. The CDR3 nucleotides read TGTGCCAGCAGTTTTGATGGAGATACGCAGTATTTT.

This rearrangement joins TRBV7-2 to TRBJ2-7; TRBD2 matches 7 bases. CDR3 length: 15 amino acids. Germline loops: CDR1 SGHTA, CDR2 FQGNSA. The V gene end was trimmed by 0 bases and the J gene end by 1 base; junction bases not matched to a gene: 3. The CDR3 sequence is CASSLAPGLSYEQYF. CDR3 DNA: TGTGCCAGCAGCTTAGCGCCGGGACTATCCTACGAGCAGTACTTC. The full variable domain, completed using reference TRBV7-2 and TRBJ2-7, is GAGVSQSPSNKVTEKGKDVELRCDPISGHTALYWYRQSLGQGLEFLIYFQGNSAPDKSGLPSDRFSAERTGGSVSTLTIQRTQQEDSAVYLCASSLAPGLSYEQYFGPGTRLTVT.

This clonotype was seen just once. V and J are TRBV3-1 and TRBJ1-6, with D uncertain. V was shortened by 0 bases and J by 7 bases, with 4 bases between the two germline ends. CDR3 length equals 13 residues. Germline V gene data show CDR1 as LGHDT and CDR2 as YNNKEL (reference sequence). CDR3 sequence: CASSQEGNSPLHF. The CDR3 nucleotides are TGTGCCAGCAGCCAAGAGGGAAATTCACCCCTCCACTTT. The full variable domain, in which reference TRBV3-1 and TRBJ1-6 provide the parts outside the CDR3, is DTAVSQTPKYLVTQMGNDKSIKCEQNLGHDTMYWYKQDSKKFLKIMFSYNNKELIINETVPNRFSPKSPDKAHLNLHINSLELGDSAVYFCASSQEGNSPLHFGNGTRLTVT.

This clonotype was seen a single time. V is TRBV4-1 and J is TRBJ2-7, with a weak D call TRBD2 (5 bases). Trimming shortened V by 3 bases and J by 0 bases, and 24 bases separated the two germline ends. This CDR3 has 19 amino acids. Germline V CDR1 and CDR2: MGHRA, YSYEKL. The CDR3 loop is CASSHKPLIGETSSYEQYF. Here the CDR3 DNA reads TGCGCCAGCAGCCACAAGCCTCTCATTGGGGAGACGAGCTCCTACGAGCAGTACTTC.

The rearrangement uses TRBV6-6 and TRBJ2-7; tentatively, D is TRBD1 or TRBD2 (5 bases each). This CDR3 is 14 amino acids long. Germline V gives CDR1 MNHNY, CDR2 SVGAGI (reference sequence). Trimming took 6 bases from V and 0 from J, leaving 12 bases between them. The CDR3: CASRWDGSSYEQYF. CDR3 bases: TGTGCCAGCAGATGGGACGGTAGCTCCTACGAGCAGTACTTC.

This clonotype was counted a single time. This chain joins TRBV6-2 or TRBV6-3 and TRBJ2-1, with 9 bases matching TRBD1. This CDR3 has 14 amino acids. Per the germline V gene, CDR1 is MNHEY and CDR2 is SVGEGT. Trimming cost V 2 bases and J 7 bases; bases outside gene matches: 3. CDR3 loop: CASSYRDRANEQFF. CDR3 DNA: TGTGCCAGCAGTTACCGGGACAGGGCAAATGAGCAGTTCTTC.

The chain employs TRBV9 and TRBJ2-7; D perhaps matches TRBD2 (7 bases). The CDR3 sequence is 15 residues long. Germline V gene lookup returns CDR1 SGDLS and CDR2 YYNGEE. V gave up 4 bases and J gave up 2 bases, with 16 bases separating them. The CDR3 region is CASSPSAGATYEQYF. In nucleotides, the CDR3 is TGTGCCAGCAGCCCAAGCGCGGGGGCCACCTACGAGCAGTACTTC.

V gene TRBV4-2 combines with J gene TRBJ2-3; tentative D call: TRBD2 (5 bases). Trimming took off 0 bases at V and 6 bases at J, with 10 bases between the two ends. The CDR3 has 14 amino acids. The germline gives CDR1 LGHNA, CDR2 YNFKEQ. In nucleotides, the CDR3 is TGTGCCAGCAGCCAAGAAGGGTCGGGGGATACGCAGTATTTT. Translated: CASSQEGSGDTQYF.

This chain uses TRBV18 with TRBJ2-7; 7 bases match TRBD1. V trimming: 2 bases; J trimming: 7 bases; junction bases outside the gene matches: 5. Per the germline V gene, CDR1 is KGHSH and CDR2 is LQKENI. The CDR3 contains 13 residues. The CDR3 DNA follows: TGTGCCAGCTCACCAACAGGGGTAGGGGAGCAGTACTTC. Protein product: CASSPTGVGEQYF.